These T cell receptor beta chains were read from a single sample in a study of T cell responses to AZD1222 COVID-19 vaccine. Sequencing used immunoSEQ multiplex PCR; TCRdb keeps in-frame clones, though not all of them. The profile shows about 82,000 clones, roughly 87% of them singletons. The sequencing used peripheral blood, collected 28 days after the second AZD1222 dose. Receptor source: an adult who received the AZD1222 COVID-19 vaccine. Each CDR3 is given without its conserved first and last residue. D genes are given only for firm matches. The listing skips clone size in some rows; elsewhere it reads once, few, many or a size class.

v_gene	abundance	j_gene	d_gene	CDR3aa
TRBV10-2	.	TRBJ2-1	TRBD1	ASGRGVAGQGKNEQF
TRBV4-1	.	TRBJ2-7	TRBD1	ASSQQTGDPYEQY
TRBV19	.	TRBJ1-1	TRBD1	ASSQTGAETEAF
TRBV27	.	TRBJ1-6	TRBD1	ASSLWSQGAEKPPLH
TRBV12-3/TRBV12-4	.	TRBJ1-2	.	ASRQRPNYGYT
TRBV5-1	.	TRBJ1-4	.	ASRAGPANEKLF
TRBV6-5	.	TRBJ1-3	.	ASSTPRTSNTIY
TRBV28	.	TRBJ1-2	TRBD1	ASRTTVTGGPNYGYT
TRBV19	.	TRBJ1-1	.	ASSMFHRIRDTEAF
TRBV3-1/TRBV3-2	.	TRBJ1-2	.	ASSQGGIMYGYT
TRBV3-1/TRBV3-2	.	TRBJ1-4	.	ASSQEVRNEKLF
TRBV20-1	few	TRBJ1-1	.	SASYENTEAF
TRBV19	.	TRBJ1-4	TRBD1	ASSGTGEVKLF
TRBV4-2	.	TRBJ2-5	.	ASSQDLSSVTQY
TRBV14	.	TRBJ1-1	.	ASSMGGIAEAF
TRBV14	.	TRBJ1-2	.	ASSHEFNYGYT
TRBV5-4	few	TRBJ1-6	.	ASSLVFGQLYNSPLH
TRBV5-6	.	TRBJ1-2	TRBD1	ASRATGGYGYT
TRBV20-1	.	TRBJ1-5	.	SASSGEGQPQH
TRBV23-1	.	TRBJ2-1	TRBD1	ASRRTGSSYNEQF
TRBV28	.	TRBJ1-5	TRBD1	ASRTGEQPQH
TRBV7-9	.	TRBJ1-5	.	ASSSLGLNQPQH
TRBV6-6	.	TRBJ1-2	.	AGRAGAYGYT
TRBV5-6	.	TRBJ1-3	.	ASSSSFGAGGNTIY
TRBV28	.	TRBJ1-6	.	ASSPRDISYNSPLH
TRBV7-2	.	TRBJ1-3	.	ASSLHGNTIY
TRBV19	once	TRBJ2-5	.	ASSMGETQY
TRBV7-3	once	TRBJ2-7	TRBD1	ASSSGQGVVEQY
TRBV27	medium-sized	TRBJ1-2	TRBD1	ASSLTGQGAGYT
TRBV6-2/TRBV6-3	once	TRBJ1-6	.	ASSLQRSPLH
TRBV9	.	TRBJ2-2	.	ASSVGQGRAGELF
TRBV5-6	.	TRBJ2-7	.	ASSLGAGDYEQY
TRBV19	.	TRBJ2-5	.	ASSIGFRSPSETQY
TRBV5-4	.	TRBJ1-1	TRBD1	ASSWGQANTEAF
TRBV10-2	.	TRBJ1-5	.	ASSESNRAPNQPQH
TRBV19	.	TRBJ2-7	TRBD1	ASRRQGKATYEQY
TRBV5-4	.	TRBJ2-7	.	ASSFGGSSYEQY
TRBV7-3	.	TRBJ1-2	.	ASSLTMDYGYT